This T cell receptor (beta chain) was observed in a study of identical twins. From the 5' RACE reads, TCRdb called clonotypes with MiXCR, one entry per CDR3 protein. The sample holds around 650,000 distinct CDR3 sequences, roughly 7.2% seen once. This CDR3 comprises 15 residues. Germline V gene data show CDR1 as SEHNR and CDR2 as FQNEAQ (reference sequence). Trimming cost V 2 bases and J 5 bases, with 13 bases left between them. These records were also assigned to another study, of yellow fever vaccine responses in identical twins.

Input material: PBMCs. This chain joins TRBV7-9 and TRBJ2-1; a possible D gene is TRBD2 (7 bases). This TCR was sampled from a woman aged 18-29 years in good health. CDR3 DNA: TGTGCCAGCAGCTTATCCGGGGGGCCAAACAATGAGCAGTTCTTC. It translates to CASSLSGGPNNEQFF.